The source of this T cell receptor beta chain is a study of neurological immune-mediated disorders. Overall study findings and caveats: Neither clinical nor MRI features were found to be associated with the multiple sclerosis repertoire cluster. The most TCR clonal expansion was seen in HTLV-1-associated myelopathy, whereas the least was seen in multiple sclerosis, below the level in healthy controls.

Synthesis of cDNA was performed by 5'RACE using 10-nucleotide random UMIs. TCRdb re-called the 5' RACE reads with MiXCR, one entry per CDR3 protein. The table records about 50,000 distinct CDR3 sequences, approximately 2.8% of them present only once. This clonotype was counted ten times or more. What it recognizes is unknown. The length of the CDR3 is 17 residues. The V and J ends lost 4 bases and 0 bases respectively, with 17 bases between them. The germline gives CDR1 SGDLS, CDR2 YYNGEE. What was sequenced was PBMCs. This clonotype was obtained from a woman between 50 and 59 years old with multiple sclerosis. The rearrangement uses TRBV9 and TRBJ2-1, with a weak D call TRBD2 (7 bases). This CDR3 reads CASSLSGGGSSYNEQFF. The CDR3 DNA is TGTGCCAGCAGCCTCTCTGGCGGGGGCAGCTCCTACAATGAGCAGTTCTTC.